One and the same sample provided the 21 T cell receptor beta chains below, sequenced in a study of CD8 T cells in Susac syndrome. Reverse transcription of roughly 0.5 to 1 ug RNA used random hexamers. One entry per CDR3 protein results from TCRdb running MiXCR on the immunoSEQ multiplex PCR reads. The sample includes roughly 200,000 distinct CDR3 sequences, approximately 95% of them seen just once. The sample was CD4+ T cells from PBMCs. These receptors originate from a human donor in good health.

This rearrangement joins TRBV3-1 to TRBJ2-3, with TRBD2 matching over 9 bases. This CDR3 contains 15 residues. The V gene end was trimmed by 4 bases and the J gene end by 4 bases; junction bases not matched to a gene: 6. The V gene's germline CDR1 is LGHDT and CDR2 YNNKEL (reference sequence). CDR3 sequence reads: CASSRAGGNADTQYF. Here the CDR3 DNA reads TGTGCCAGCAGCCGGGCGGGAGGGAACGCAGATACGCAGTATTTT.

The chain employs TRBV4-3 and TRBJ2-1, with TRBD2 matching over 15 bases. The length of the CDR3 is 17 residues. Per germline, CDR1 LGHNA and CDR2 YSLEER. After removal of 3 bases from V and 4 bases from J, the junction contained 4 bases not matched to a gene. The CDR3 coding sequence is TGCGCCAGCAGCCACGGGACTAGCGGGAGGCTGTACAATGAGCAGTTCTTC. This translates into CASSHGTSGRLYNEQFF.

V and J are TRBV29-1 and TRBJ2-3; 7 bases agree with TRBD2. The CDR3 runs 13 residues. Germline trimming cut 2 bases from V and 3 bases from J; bases unmatched to any gene: 2. Germline lookup yields CDR1 SQVTM and CDR2 ANQGSEA. CDR3 in DNA: TGCAGCGTTGAACCTAGCGGAACAGATACGCAGTATTTT. Translated: CSVEPSGTDTQYF.

The genes are TRBV4-3 and TRBJ1-1; no clear D. The length of the CDR3 is 15 residues. CDR1 is LGHNA, CDR2 YSLEER, per germline. Trimming removed 0 bases from V and 4 bases from J, with 12 bases in between. The CDR3 DNA sequence: TGCGCCAGCAGCCAAGAGAGGTTCAGGTTCACTGAAGCTTTCTTT. Its protein is CASSQERFRFTEAFF.

About this clonotype itself: The CDR3 does not close with the conserved phenylalanine or tryptophan, likely indicating a read error. The CDR3 here is CASTPLGANVLTS. In DNA, the CDR3 is TGTGCCAGCACCCCCCTTGGGGCCAACGTCCTGACTTCC. The gene calls are TRBV27 and TRBJ2-6; D is ambiguous. Germline V gives CDR1 MNHEY, CDR2 SMNVEV (reference sequence). Trimming cost V 7 bases and J 3 bases, with 7 bases left between them. The CDR3 is made up of 13 amino acids.

The rearrangement uses TRBV20-1 and TRBJ2-7; D unclear. V was trimmed by 6 bases and J by 2 bases, leaving 8 bases between them. The germline CDR1 and CDR2 sequences are DFQATT and SNEGSKA (reference sequence). The CDR3 length is 11 residues. CDR3 DNA: TGCAGTGCGCAGGTCGCCTACGAGCAGTACTTC. The encoded protein is CSAQVAYEQYF.

The genes are TRBV20-1 and TRBJ1-2; no clear D gene. Germline V CDR1 and CDR2: DFQATT, SNEGSKA (reference sequence). Trimming took 3 bases from V and 3 from J, leaving 5 bases between them. CDR3 length equals 11 residues. The chain's CDR3 is CSASLDYGYTF. CDR3 DNA sequence: TGCAGTGCTAGCCTAGACTATGGCTACACCTTC.

The rearrangement joins TRBV4-3 to TRBJ2-4, with D unresolved. The germline CDR1 and CDR2 sequences are LGHNA and YSLEER. The V end lost 0 bases, the J end lost 8 bases, and 11 bases lay between the germline ends. The CDR3 runs to 14 residues. The CDR3: CASSQDLPAHIQYF. The CDR3 DNA follows: TGCGCCAGCAGCCAAGATCTCCCAGCGCACATTCAGTACTTC.

V and J are TRBV19 and TRBJ2-7; tentatively, D is TRBD1 or TRBD2 (7 bases each). Germline V gene sequence: CDR1 LNHDA, CDR2 SQIVND (reference sequence). The germline V and J ends were trimmed by 5 bases and 2 bases, with 19 bases remaining between them. The CDR3 has 16 residues. CDR3 sequence (DNA): TGTGCCAGTAGTGGACAGGCCCTGGGGGGGGCCTACGAGCAGTACTTC. Its protein product is CASSGQALGGAYEQYF.

The rearrangement links TRBV3-1 to TRBJ1-2; D is possibly TRBD1 (6 bases). CDR1 LGHDT and CDR2 YNNKEL come from the germline V gene (reference sequence). V was clipped by 1 base and J by 9 bases, with 30 bases between them. The CDR3 is 19 amino acids. CDR3 DNA: TGTGCCAGCAGCCAAGCCTTAGCGGGGATTTTTGGACAGTTCGGTAGCTACACCTTC. Protein: CASSQALAGIFGQFGSYTF.

This clonotype was detected only once. The V and J genes are TRBV28 and TRBJ1-2; D is undetermined. Between the trimmed V and J ends, which lost 3 bases and 0 bases, there was a span of 5 bases. The CDR3 has 13 amino acids. The germline gives CDR1 MDHEN, CDR2 SYDVKM. CDR3 protein: CASSLETNYGYTF. CDR3 sequence (DNA): TGTGCCAGCAGTTTGGAGACTAACTATGGCTACACCTTC.

There are a few counts of this clonotype. The DNA of the CDR3 is TGTGCCACCAGCAGAGATCGGGCGTCCTACGAGCAGTACTTC. Translation: CATSRDRASYEQYF. The chain joins TRBV15 to TRBJ2-7, with D unresolved. Germline CDR1 is LNHNV and CDR2 is YYDKDF (reference sequence). This CDR3 contains 14 residues. Trimming stripped 0 bases from V and 1 base from J, with 7 bases between.

The chain joins TRBV7-3 to TRBJ2-1; 14 bases are a match to TRBD2. The junction had 3 bases not matched to a gene; V was cut back by 3 bases and J by 8 bases. The CDR3 has 15 amino acids. The germline CDR1 and CDR2 sequences are SGHTA and FQGTGA. DNA of the CDR3: TGTGCCAGCAGCTTGGGGACTAGCGGGAGTCATGAGCAGTTCTTC. Translating it yields CASSLGTSGSHEQFF.

The chain uses TRBV4-3 and TRBJ1-2, with 8 bases matching TRBD1. This CDR3 region has 14 residues. Germline CDR1 and CDR2: LGHNA and YSLEER. Trimming cost V 2 bases and J 6 bases; bases outside gene matches: 5. This CDR3 is CASSQQTGGDGYTF. The CDR3 DNA reads as TGCGCCAGCAGCCAACAAACAGGGGGAGATGGCTACACCTTC.

The J gene is TRBJ2-5, the V gene TRBV28, with 7 positions matching TRBD1. V shed 6 bases, J shed 0 bases, and the junction held 1 base outside the gene matches. CDR1 and CDR2 from the germline V gene are MDHEN and SYDVKM. This CDR3 is 13 amino acids long. CDR3 amino acids: CASSQGDQETQYF. The CDR3 DNA sequence: TGTGCCAGCAGCCAGGGGGACCAAGAGACCCAGTACTTC.

V usage is TRBV4-2 and J usage is TRBJ1-4; D not resolved. CDR3 size: 12 residues. V lost 7 bases to trimming and J lost 0 bases, with 3 bases between them. Germline V gives CDR1 LGHNA, CDR2 YNFKEQ. CDR3 DNA: TGTGCCAGCATGGCAACTAATGAAAAACTGTTTTTT. Translated: CASMATNEKLFF.

The DNA of the CDR3 is TGTGCCAGCAGTCCAGGACTAGCGGGAGGAAGAGAGACCCAGTACTTC. It is translated as CASSPGLAGGRETQYF. The chain has TRBV12-3 or TRBV12-4 and TRBJ2-5; 14 bases are shared with TRBD2. The length of the CDR3 is 16 residues. Trimming removed 5 bases from V and 4 bases from J; junction bases left unmatched: 6.

The chain combines TRBV5-6 with TRBJ2-6; TRBD2 matches 11 bases. The CDR3 totals 19 residues. Germline trimming cut 1 base from V and 2 bases from J; bases unmatched to any gene: 8. Germline values: CDR1 SGHDT, CDR2 YYEEEE. This CDR3 reads CASSLSTSGTLPGANVLTF. For the CDR3, the DNA is TGTGCCAGCAGCTTGTCGACTAGCGGGACCCTCCCTGGGGCCAACGTCCTGACTTTC.

V and J are TRBV7-2 and TRBJ2-3, with 10 bases aligning to TRBD1. Germline lookup yields CDR1 SGHTA and CDR2 FQGNSA. Trimming took 4 bases from V and 4 from J; bases not matched to a gene: 8. The CDR3 has 16 residues. The CDR3, as DNA: TGTGCCAGCAGCTCCACCGGGACAGGGGTTTCAGATACGCAGTATTTT. This sequence encodes CASSSTGTGVSDTQYF.

The gene calls are TRBV7-8 and TRBJ1-2; perhaps TRBD1 as D (5 bases). CDR3 length: 15 residues. Germline V CDR1 and CDR2: SGHVS, FQNEAQ. V was shortened by 5 bases and J by 6 bases, with 19 bases between the two germline ends. The CDR3: CASSPRTGKGHGYTF. CDR3 DNA: TGTGCCAGCAGCCCCCGAACAGGAAAAGGGCATGGCTACACCTTC.

The chain is built from TRBV9 and TRBJ1-3; D gene uncertain. The CDR3 runs to 17 residues. Germline CDR1 reads SGDLS; CDR2 reads YYNGEE. Trimming took 0 bases from V and 3 from J, leaving 16 bases between them. The CDR3 loop reads CASSVDPLGRFGNTIYF. The CDR3 DNA reads as TGTGCCAGCAGCGTAGACCCCCTTGGGCGTTTTGGAAACACCATATATTTT.